These T cell receptor beta chains were read from a single sample in a study of type 1 regulatory T cells. Their target antigens are unknown. TCRdb analysed the reads with MiXCR anew, one entry per CDR3 protein. The table lists about 59,000 distinct CDR3 sequences, approximately 67% of them singletons. The specimen sequenced was cultured non-Tr1 T cells, either the whole culture or a sorted T cell fraction (not recorded which). These receptors all come from a human donor in good health. CDR3s include the opening cysteine and the closing phenylalanine or tryptophan. D genes are given only for firm matches. Clone size appears in some rows only: once, few, many, or a class for an expanded clone.

d_call: NA
v_call: TRBV7-2
clone_size: NA
j_call: TRBJ1-3
cdr3_aa: CASSPVPQAAIYF
cdr3_nt: TGTGCCAGCAGCCCCGTACCCCAAGCAGCCATATATTTT

d_call: TRBD1
v_call: TRBV20-1
clone_size: NA
j_call: TRBJ1-2
cdr3_aa: CSASEGTGMGGYTF
cdr3_nt: TGCAGTGCTAGTGAAGGGACAGGGATGGGAGGCTACACCTTC

d_call: NA
v_call: TRBV11-2
clone_size: few
j_call: TRBJ1-1
cdr3_aa: CASSLQRTDPAFF
cdr3_nt: TGTGCCAGCAGCTTACAGAGGACGGATCCAGCTTTCTTT

d_call: NA
v_call: TRBV12-3/TRBV12-4
clone_size: NA
j_call: TRBJ1-2
cdr3_aa: CASSSPPNYGYTF
cdr3_nt: TGTGCCAGCAGTTCTCCCCCTAACTATGGCTACACCTTC

d_call: NA
v_call: TRBV20-1
clone_size: NA
j_call: TRBJ2-7
cdr3_aa: CSARVRGTYEQYF
cdr3_nt: TGCAGTGCTAGAGTCAGGGGAACCTACGAGCAGTACTTC

d_call: NA
v_call: TRBV28
clone_size: NA
j_call: TRBJ1-1
cdr3_aa: CASSFLWTAHTEAFF
cdr3_nt: TGTGCCAGCAGTTTTCTATGGACAGCACACACTGAAGCTTTCTTT

d_call: NA
v_call: TRBV7-7
clone_size: NA
j_call: TRBJ2-1
cdr3_aa: CASSQSGINNEQFF
cdr3_nt: TGTGCCAGCAGCCAATCCGGGATAAACAATGAGCAGTTCTTC

d_call: NA
v_call: TRBV5-5
clone_size: NA
j_call: TRBJ1-5
cdr3_aa: CASSFLGQPQHF
cdr3_nt: TGTGCCAGCAGCTTTCTTGGTCAGCCCCAGCATTTT

d_call: NA
v_call: TRBV10-3
clone_size: NA
j_call: TRBJ2-1
cdr3_aa: CAISDRSGYNEQFF
cdr3_nt: TGTGCCATCAGTGATCGAAGCGGGTACAATGAGCAGTTCTTC

d_call: TRBD1
v_call: TRBV19
clone_size: NA
j_call: TRBJ1-2
cdr3_aa: CASSARFQGDYGYTF
cdr3_nt: TGTGCCAGTAGTGCAAGATTCCAGGGGGATTATGGCTACACCTTC

d_call: TRBD1
v_call: TRBV20-1
clone_size: NA
j_call: TRBJ2-1
cdr3_aa: CSAAGTGIYNEQFF
cdr3_nt: TGCAGTGCTGCCGGGACAGGGATATACAATGAGCAGTTCTTC

d_call: NA
v_call: TRBV19
clone_size: NA
j_call: TRBJ2-1
cdr3_aa: CASTTSQGNEQFF
cdr3_nt: TGTGCCAGTACCACCTCTCAGGGAAATGAGCAGTTCTTC

d_call: NA
v_call: TRBV7-2
clone_size: NA
j_call: TRBJ2-7
cdr3_aa: CASSLEGGKVYEQYF
cdr3_nt: TGTGCCAGCAGCTTAGAGGGCGGGAAAGTGTACGAGCAGTACTTC

d_call: NA
v_call: TRBV7-2
clone_size: NA
j_call: TRBJ2-3
cdr3_aa: CASSSRPTGADTQYF
cdr3_nt: TGTGCCAGCAGCTCCCGCCCGACGGGAGCAGATACGCAGTATTTT

d_call: NA
v_call: TRBV2
clone_size: few
j_call: TRBJ1-4
cdr3_aa: CASSLSRQTNEKLFF
cdr3_nt: TGTGCCAGCAGTCTCTCCCGACAGACTAATGAAAAACTGTTTTTT

d_call: NA
v_call: TRBV19
clone_size: once
j_call: TRBJ2-5
cdr3_aa: CASSIKSSLETQYF
cdr3_nt: TGTGCCAGTAGTATAAAGTCCAGTTTGGAGACCCAGTACTTC

d_call: TRBD1
v_call: TRBV25-1
clone_size: once
j_call: TRBJ1-2
cdr3_aa: CASSEQGTLYGYTF
cdr3_nt: TGTGCCAGCAGCGAACAGGGGACACTATATGGCTACACCTTC

d_call: NA
v_call: TRBV5-1
clone_size: NA
j_call: TRBJ2-3
cdr3_aa: CASSFGGQRTDTQYF
cdr3_nt: TGCGCCAGCAGCTTCGGGGGACAGCGCACAGATACGCAGTATTTT

d_call: NA
v_call: TRBV11-2
clone_size: NA
j_call: TRBJ1-3
cdr3_aa: CASSLGQAGNTIYF
cdr3_nt: TGTGCCAGCAGCTTGGGGCAGGCTGGAAACACCATATATTTT

d_call: TRBD1
v_call: TRBV28
clone_size: NA
j_call: TRBJ1-6
cdr3_aa: CASSQQGASYNSPLHF
cdr3_nt: TGTGCCAGCAGCCAACAGGGGGCATCGTATAATTCACCCCTCCACTTT

d_call: TRBD2
v_call: TRBV6-2/TRBV6-3
clone_size: NA
j_call: TRBJ2-7
cdr3_aa: CASRHTSGSSYEQYF
cdr3_nt: TGTGCCAGCAGACATACTAGCGGGAGCTCCTACGAGCAGTACTTC

d_call: NA
v_call: TRBV7-9
clone_size: few
j_call: TRBJ1-2
cdr3_aa: CASRRDLANYGYTF
cdr3_nt: TGTGCCAGCCGGAGGGATTTAGCTAACTATGGCTACACCTTC

d_call: NA
v_call: TRBV5-1
clone_size: NA
j_call: TRBJ2-1
cdr3_aa: CASSLGQSYNEQFF
cdr3_nt: TGCGCCAGCAGCCTGGGACAATCCTACAATGAGCAGTTCTTC

d_call: NA
v_call: TRBV7-2
clone_size: NA
j_call: TRBJ2-7
cdr3_aa: CASSSILDRSYEQYF
cdr3_nt: TGTGCCAGCAGCTCGATTCTGGACAGATCCTACGAGCAGTACTTC

d_call: NA
v_call: TRBV6-1
clone_size: few
j_call: TRBJ2-2
cdr3_aa: CASSVTNTGELFF
cdr3_nt: TGTGCCAGCAGTGTAACGAACACCGGGGAGCTGTTTTTT

d_call: NA
v_call: TRBV7-9
clone_size: NA
j_call: TRBJ1-5
cdr3_aa: CASSYTDDQPQHF
cdr3_nt: TGTGCCAGCAGCTATACAGACGATCAGCCCCAGCATTTT

d_call: TRBD1
v_call: TRBV2
clone_size: NA
j_call: TRBJ1-2
cdr3_aa: CASSPDREDYGYTF
cdr3_nt: TGTGCCAGCAGTCCGGACAGGGAAGACTATGGCTACACCTTC

d_call: NA
v_call: TRBV7-2
clone_size: NA
j_call: TRBJ2-1
cdr3_aa: CASSPQGSTSYNEQFF
cdr3_nt: TGTGCCAGCAGCCCTCAAGGGTCTACATCCTACAATGAGCAGTTCTTC

d_call: NA
v_call: TRBV11-2
clone_size: NA
j_call: TRBJ1-1
cdr3_aa: CASSLGERQANYYFMNTEAFF
cdr3_nt: TGTGCCAGCAGCTTGGGGGAACGACAGGCGAACTACTATTTCATGAACACTGAAGCTTTCTTT

d_call: TRBD1
v_call: TRBV20-1
clone_size: few
j_call: TRBJ1-1
cdr3_aa: CSARKLGTGGNTEAFF
cdr3_nt: TGCAGTGCTAGAAAATTAGGGACAGGGGGGAACACTGAAGCTTTCTTT

d_call: NA
v_call: TRBV27
clone_size: once
j_call: TRBJ2-2
cdr3_aa: CASNAGSLTGELFF
cdr3_nt: TGTGCCAGCAATGCGGGGTCACTCACCGGGGAGCTGTTTTTT

d_call: TRBD1
v_call: TRBV6-5
clone_size: NA
j_call: TRBJ2-1
cdr3_aa: CASSLTGDADNEQFF
cdr3_nt: TGTGCCAGCAGTCTGACAGGGGATGCCGACAATGAGCAGTTCTTC

d_call: NA
v_call: TRBV19
clone_size: NA
j_call: TRBJ2-3
cdr3_aa: CASSMRSTGTDTQYF
cdr3_nt: TGTGCCAGTAGTATGCGATCAACGGGCACAGATACGCAGTATTTT

d_call: TRBD2
v_call: TRBV5-1
clone_size: few
j_call: TRBJ2-7
cdr3_aa: CASSSEIAGVDEQYF
cdr3_nt: TGCGCCAGCAGCTCCGAAATAGCGGGAGTGGACGAGCAGTACTTC

d_call: NA
v_call: TRBV10-3
clone_size: NA
j_call: TRBJ2-3
cdr3_aa: CAISDRGAEDTQYF
cdr3_nt: TGTGCCATCAGTGATCGAGGGGCGGAAGATACGCAGTATTTT

d_call: TRBD1
v_call: TRBV12-3/TRBV12-4
clone_size: few
j_call: TRBJ2-5
cdr3_aa: CASTPGQGRRETQYF
cdr3_nt: TGTGCCAGCACCCCGGGACAGGGTAGGCGGGAGACCCAGTACTTC

d_call: NA
v_call: TRBV30
clone_size: NA
j_call: TRBJ1-6
cdr3_aa: CAWSSPGSPLHF
cdr3_nt: TGTGCCTGGAGTTCCCCGGGTTCACCCCTCCACTTT

d_call: NA
v_call: TRBV9
clone_size: NA
j_call: TRBJ2-3
cdr3_aa: CASSVGGTSVDTQYF
cdr3_nt: TGTGCCAGCAGCGTAGGCGGGACCTCCGTAGATACGCAGTATTTT

d_call: NA
v_call: TRBV7-2
clone_size: NA
j_call: TRBJ1-3
cdr3_aa: CASSLRVGNTIYF
cdr3_nt: TGTGCCAGCAGCCTCAGGGTCGGAAACACCATATATTTT

d_call: NA
v_call: TRBV15
clone_size: few
j_call: TRBJ2-3
cdr3_aa: CATSRQLATDTQYF
cdr3_nt: TGTGCCACCAGCAGGCAGCTGGCCACAGATACGCAGTATTTT

d_call: NA
v_call: TRBV21-1
clone_size: NA
j_call: TRBJ1-1
cdr3_aa: CASSKGYAFF
cdr3_nt: TGTGCCAGCAGCAAAGGGTATGCTTTCTTT

d_call: NA
v_call: TRBV19
clone_size: NA
j_call: TRBJ1-1
cdr3_aa: CATSLDVEAFF
cdr3_nt: TGTGCCACCTCTCTGGACGTAGAAGCTTTCTTT

d_call: NA
v_call: TRBV20-1
clone_size: NA
j_call: TRBJ1-6
cdr3_aa: CSAGLVRTGVYSPLHF
cdr3_nt: TGCAGTGCTGGGTTAGTTCGTACCGGGGTGTATTCACCCCTCCACTTT

d_call: NA
v_call: TRBV6-2/TRBV6-3
clone_size: NA
j_call: TRBJ2-5
cdr3_aa: CASRSLRLELATQYF
cdr3_nt: TGTGCCAGCAGATCCCTGAGACTAGAGTTAGCGACCCAGTACTTC

d_call: TRBD1
v_call: TRBV7-9
clone_size: NA
j_call: TRBJ1-2
cdr3_aa: CASNLGTASYGYTF
cdr3_nt: TGTGCCAGCAACCTGGGGACAGCCAGCTATGGCTACACCTTC

d_call: NA
v_call: TRBV2
clone_size: NA
j_call: TRBJ2-3
cdr3_aa: CASSTGFTDTQYF
cdr3_nt: TGTGCCAGCTCGACAGGTTTCACAGATACGCAGTATTTT

d_call: NA
v_call: TRBV5-1
clone_size: many
j_call: TRBJ1-5
cdr3_aa: CASSLAPGGNQPQHF
cdr3_nt: TGCGCCAGCAGCTTGGCCCCGGGGGGCAATCAGCCCCAGCATTTT

d_call: NA
v_call: TRBV30
clone_size: NA
j_call: TRBJ1-2
cdr3_aa: CAWSVQSVYGYTF
cdr3_nt: TGTGCCTGGAGTGTACAGTCTGTCTATGGCTACACCTTC

d_call: NA
v_call: TRBV27
clone_size: NA
j_call: TRBJ2-1
cdr3_aa: CASSLAGVWFNEQFF
cdr3_nt: TGTGCCAGCAGTTTAGCGGGTGTTTGGTTCAATGAGCAGTTCTTC

d_call: NA
v_call: TRBV6-2/TRBV6-3
clone_size: NA
j_call: TRBJ1-5
cdr3_aa: CASRYGGSNQPQHF
cdr3_nt: TGTGCCAGCAGATACGGGGGGAGCAATCAGCCCCAGCATTTT

d_call: TRBD2
v_call: TRBV5-1
clone_size: NA
j_call: TRBJ2-3
cdr3_aa: CASSTRTSGRTDTQYF
cdr3_nt: TGCGCCAGCAGCACACGGACTAGCGGTAGGACAGATACGCAGTATTTT

d_call: NA
v_call: TRBV28
clone_size: few
j_call: TRBJ2-7
cdr3_aa: CASSLGRRYEQYF
cdr3_nt: TGTGCCAGCAGTTTGGGCCGACGGTACGAGCAGTACTTC

d_call: TRBD2
v_call: TRBV20-1
clone_size: NA
j_call: TRBJ2-5
cdr3_aa: CSARDYLAGGQETQYF
cdr3_nt: TGCAGTGCTAGAGATTATTTAGCGGGAGGACAAGAGACCCAGTACTTC

d_call: TRBD1
v_call: TRBV28
clone_size: few
j_call: TRBJ2-2
cdr3_aa: CASSGQAANTGELFF
cdr3_nt: TGTGCCAGCAGTGGACAGGCCGCGAACACCGGGGAGCTGTTTTTT

d_call: NA
v_call: TRBV5-1
clone_size: few
j_call: TRBJ2-1
cdr3_aa: CASSSPRAHEQFF
cdr3_nt: TGCGCCAGCAGTTCCCCGCGGGCCCATGAGCAGTTCTTC

d_call: TRBD1
v_call: TRBV4-2
clone_size: few
j_call: TRBJ2-7
cdr3_aa: CASSPHGARGFYEQYF
cdr3_nt: TGTGCCAGCAGCCCACATGGCGCCAGGGGGTTCTACGAGCAGTACTTC

d_call: NA
v_call: TRBV12-3/TRBV12-4
clone_size: NA
j_call: TRBJ2-1
cdr3_aa: CASRRGSTYNEQFF
cdr3_nt: TGTGCCAGTCGCAGGGGATCTACCTACAATGAGCAGTTCTTC